These 20 T cell receptor beta chains were all obtained from the same sample, sequenced in a study of blood T cell repertoires in COVID-19. Using immunoSEQ multiplex PCR, the repertoire was profiled, and TCRdb retains in-frame clones only, with some absent. The data show roughly 220,000 clones, 84% seen once. Sequences were obtained from PBMCs or T cells enriched from blood (not recorded which). These receptor sequences come from a middle-aged woman who had recovered from COVID-19.

The gene calls are TRBV5-6 and TRBJ1-1, with a possible D match to TRBD1 (6 bases). V was shortened by 1 base and J by 1 base, with 11 bases between the two germline ends. The CDR3 contains 15 residues. The germline CDR1 and CDR2 sequences are SGHDT and YYEEEE. The CDR3 is CASSLWYRANTEAFF. The CDR3 nucleotides are TGTGCCAGCAGCTTGTGGTACAGGGCGAACACTGAAGCTTTCTTT.

The chain carries TRBV28 and TRBJ1-4, with D possibly matching TRBD1 (6 bases). Germline CDR1 and CDR2: MDHEN and SYDVKM. CDR3 length: 14 residues. Trimming cost V 2 bases and J 7 bases, with 11 bases left between them. Written as DNA, the CDR3 is TGTGCCAGCAGTTTAGACAGGAATATTGAAAAACTGTTTTTT. It translates to CASSLDRNIEKLFF.

This clone appeared a single time. This chain uses TRBV9 with TRBJ2-1, with D unclear. The V gene lost 2 bases and the J gene lost 5 bases, with 11 bases spanning the gap. Looked up from germline, CDR1 is SGDLS and CDR2 is YYNGEE. The CDR3 length is 14 residues. This CDR3 reads CASSVGHTNNEQFF. CDR3 nucleotides: TGTGCCAGCAGCGTGGGCCACACGAACAATGAGCAGTTCTTC.

The chain links TRBV18 to TRBJ2-7; D possibly corresponds to TRBD2 (6 bases). Germline assignment: CDR1 KGHSH and CDR2 LQKENI. CDR3 length: 13 amino acids. Trimming left V 3 bases short and J 6 bases short, with 12 bases between. CDR3 region: CASSPRREREQYF. The CDR3 DNA reads TGTGCCAGCTCACCCCGACGGGAGCGCGAGCAGTACTTC.

J is TRBJ1-1 and V is TRBV27, with a tentative D call TRBD1 (5 bases). CDR3 length: 16 amino acids. Trimming left V 4 bases short and J 4 bases short, with 19 bases between. The germline V gene has CDR1 MNHEY and CDR2 SMNVEV (reference sequence). CDR3 protein: CASSSPTQRQSTEAFF. CDR3 nucleotides: TGTGCCAGCAGTTCCCCCACACAGAGACAGTCCACTGAAGCTTTCTTT.

Details on this clone: Within the sample, other DNA sequences also encode this same CDR3. The chain uses TRBV5-5 and TRBJ2-7; TRBD1 matches 8 bases. The CDR3 has 15 residues. Germline V gene lookup returns CDR1 SGHKS and CDR2 YYEKEE (reference sequence). V gave up 0 bases and J gave up 3 bases; unmatched junction bases: 5. The CDR3 sequence: CASSLALDRGYEQYV. The CDR3 DNA sequence: TGTGCCAGCAGCTTGGCCCTAGACAGGGGCTACGAGCAGTACGTC.

V and J are TRBV30 and TRBJ1-1, with 12 bases aligning to TRBD1. The CDR3 runs to 14 residues. CDR1 is GTSNPN and CDR2 is SVGIG in the germline V gene (reference sequence). J gave up 4 bases and V 6 bases, and 6 bases lay outside the gene matches. In DNA, the CDR3 is TGTGCCTGCCGGCCGGGACAGGGGGCCACTGAAGCTTTCTTT. Translated: CACRPGQGATEAFF.

V and J are TRBV6-2 or TRBV6-3 and TRBJ1-4; D unresolved. The CDR3 covers 15 residues. V lost 6 bases and J 8 bases, leaving 19 bases between the germline ends. Germline V CDR1 and CDR2: MNHEY, SVGEGT. The CDR3 spells CASSSGRELLEKLFF. CDR3 nucleotide sequence: TGTGCCAGCAGCTCGGGTCGTGAGCTACTCGAAAAACTGTTTTTT.

This clone was counted only a few times. The genes are TRBV11-2 and TRBJ2-1; 10 bases match TRBD2. This CDR3 is built from 20 residues. The germline V gene encodes CDR1 SGHAT and CDR2 FQNNGV. The ends lost 0 bases at V and 0 bases at J; junction bases unmatched: 11. For the CDR3, the DNA is TGTGCCAGCAGCTTAGACGTCCTAGCGGGGGCCCCAAGCTCCTACAATGAGCAGTTCTTC. This encodes CASSLDVLAGAPSSYNEQFF.

This chain joins TRBV6-5 and TRBJ2-7, with 8 bases lining up with TRBD2. V lost 8 bases and J lost 4; bases outside the gene matches: 10. Looked up from germline, CDR1 is MNHEY and CDR2 is SVGAGI. The CDR3 contains 14 residues. CDR3 region: CASRLRGGTYEQYV. In DNA form, the CDR3 reads TGTGCCAGCCGGCTCCGGGGGGGGACTTACGAGCAGTACGTC.

This sequence joins TRBV9 and TRBJ2-7, with TRBD1 matching over 7 bases. Germline trimming cut 0 bases from V and 2 bases from J; bases unmatched to any gene: 2. This CDR3 is 14 amino acids long. Germline lookup yields CDR1 SGDLS and CDR2 YYNGEE. The CDR3 reads CASSVGQGAYEQYF. Written as DNA, the CDR3 is TGTGCCAGCAGCGTAGGGCAGGGGGCCTACGAGCAGTACTTC.

Details on this clone: Other nucleotide sequences from this sample produce the same CDR3. The J gene is TRBJ2-1, the V gene TRBV7-2, with D possibly matching TRBD2 (5 bases). V lost 5 bases and J lost 4, with 12 bases in between. In germline, CDR1 is SGHTA, CDR2 FQGNSA. The CDR3 loop spans 14 amino acids. CDR3 DNA sequence: TGTGCCAGCAGCCCCCCGGGATCATACAATGAGCAGTTCTTC. Translating gives CASSPPGSYNEQFF.

The CDR3 nucleotides read TGTGCCAGCAGCCCTAGGGGCATTACTTCCTACGAGCAGTACTTC. Translated, it gives CASSPRGITSYEQYF. The chain has TRBV7-2 and TRBJ2-7; D might be TRBD1 (5 bases). This CDR3 contains 15 residues. V was pared by 5 bases and J by 1 base, with 15 bases between. The germline V gene encodes CDR1 SGHTA and CDR2 FQGNSA.

Here the CDR3 DNA reads TGTGCCAGCAGGATCAGTTGGACAGGGGGCGGCGAGCAGTACTTC. The encoded protein is CASRISWTGGGEQYF. The gene calls are TRBV7-8 and TRBJ2-7; 11 nucleotides match TRBD1. The CDR3 length is 15 residues. With 6 bases clipped from V and 6 bases from J, the junction kept 10 bases outside the gene matches. CDR1 is SGHVS and CDR2 is FQNEAQ in the germline V gene.

The chain employs TRBV7-3 and TRBJ1-1; D not resolved. V shed 5 bases and J shed 2 bases, with 9 bases lying between them. CDR3 length equals 13 residues. Per the germline V gene, CDR1 is SGHTA and CDR2 is FQGTGA. The CDR3 nucleotides read TGTGCCAGCAGCACGTCAGGTAACACTGAAGCTTTCTTT. It specifies CASSTSGNTEAFF.

This clone was detected only once. The V gene is TRBV27, the J gene TRBJ1-2, with TRBD1 identical over 8 bases. V lost 5 bases and J lost 4; bases outside the gene matches: 15. Germline CDR1 and CDR2: MNHEY and SMNVEV (reference sequence). The CDR3 runs 17 residues. CDR3 protein: CASSPLPFGQGSYGYTF. The DNA for the CDR3 is TGTGCCAGCAGTCCTCTGCCTTTTGGACAGGGATCCTATGGCTACACCTTC.

The chain is built from TRBV11-3 and TRBJ1-1, with a weak D call TRBD1 (5 bases). Trimming left V 0 bases short and J 1 base short, with 12 bases between. This CDR3 has 16 residues. Germline V gene lookup returns CDR1 SGHNT and CDR2 YENEEA. DNA of the CDR3: TGTGCCAGCAGCTTAGAAGGACAAGCGGGGAACACTGAAGCTTTCTTT. The encoded protein is CASSLEGQAGNTEAFF.

The V and J genes are TRBV9 and TRBJ2-1; D is unclear. The V end was cut by 0 bases, the J end by 1 base, with 5 bases between. This CDR3 is built from 14 residues. The germline gives CDR1 SGDLS, CDR2 YYNGEE. The CDR3 region is CASSVGGSYNEQFF. The CDR3 DNA is TGTGCCAGCAGCGTAGGCGGATCCTACAATGAGCAGTTCTTC. Using reference TRBV9 and TRBJ2-1 for the parts outside the CDR3, the full variable domain is DSGVTQTPKHLITATGQRVTLRCSPRSGDLSVYWYQQSLDQGLQFLIQYYNGEERAKGNILERFSAQQFPDLHSELNLSSLELGDSALYFCASSVGGSYNEQFFGPGTRLTVL.

This clone was recorded only once. This rearrangement joins TRBV19 to TRBJ1-1; D remains unclear. The CDR3 consists of 14 residues. The germline CDR1 and CDR2 sequences are LNHDA and SQIVND (reference sequence). The ends were cut back, 1 base at V and 1 base at J, with 7 bases in the middle. For the CDR3, the DNA is TGTGCCAGTAGTATAGCTGCCGGGAACACTGAAGCTTTCTTT. Its protein product is CASSIAAGNTEAFF.

A remark on this clone: A read error may produce the germline difference seen at one junction end. The CDR3 nucleotides read TGTGCCAGCAGCCAAGATCGGATGACAGTTTTT. This gives the protein CASSQDRMTVF. This chain joins TRBV3-1 (or the pseudogene TRBV3-2) and TRBJ2-3, with D possibly matching TRBD1 (5 bases). Per the germline V gene, CDR1 is LGHDT and CDR2 is YNNKEL (reference sequence). CDR3 length: 11 residues.